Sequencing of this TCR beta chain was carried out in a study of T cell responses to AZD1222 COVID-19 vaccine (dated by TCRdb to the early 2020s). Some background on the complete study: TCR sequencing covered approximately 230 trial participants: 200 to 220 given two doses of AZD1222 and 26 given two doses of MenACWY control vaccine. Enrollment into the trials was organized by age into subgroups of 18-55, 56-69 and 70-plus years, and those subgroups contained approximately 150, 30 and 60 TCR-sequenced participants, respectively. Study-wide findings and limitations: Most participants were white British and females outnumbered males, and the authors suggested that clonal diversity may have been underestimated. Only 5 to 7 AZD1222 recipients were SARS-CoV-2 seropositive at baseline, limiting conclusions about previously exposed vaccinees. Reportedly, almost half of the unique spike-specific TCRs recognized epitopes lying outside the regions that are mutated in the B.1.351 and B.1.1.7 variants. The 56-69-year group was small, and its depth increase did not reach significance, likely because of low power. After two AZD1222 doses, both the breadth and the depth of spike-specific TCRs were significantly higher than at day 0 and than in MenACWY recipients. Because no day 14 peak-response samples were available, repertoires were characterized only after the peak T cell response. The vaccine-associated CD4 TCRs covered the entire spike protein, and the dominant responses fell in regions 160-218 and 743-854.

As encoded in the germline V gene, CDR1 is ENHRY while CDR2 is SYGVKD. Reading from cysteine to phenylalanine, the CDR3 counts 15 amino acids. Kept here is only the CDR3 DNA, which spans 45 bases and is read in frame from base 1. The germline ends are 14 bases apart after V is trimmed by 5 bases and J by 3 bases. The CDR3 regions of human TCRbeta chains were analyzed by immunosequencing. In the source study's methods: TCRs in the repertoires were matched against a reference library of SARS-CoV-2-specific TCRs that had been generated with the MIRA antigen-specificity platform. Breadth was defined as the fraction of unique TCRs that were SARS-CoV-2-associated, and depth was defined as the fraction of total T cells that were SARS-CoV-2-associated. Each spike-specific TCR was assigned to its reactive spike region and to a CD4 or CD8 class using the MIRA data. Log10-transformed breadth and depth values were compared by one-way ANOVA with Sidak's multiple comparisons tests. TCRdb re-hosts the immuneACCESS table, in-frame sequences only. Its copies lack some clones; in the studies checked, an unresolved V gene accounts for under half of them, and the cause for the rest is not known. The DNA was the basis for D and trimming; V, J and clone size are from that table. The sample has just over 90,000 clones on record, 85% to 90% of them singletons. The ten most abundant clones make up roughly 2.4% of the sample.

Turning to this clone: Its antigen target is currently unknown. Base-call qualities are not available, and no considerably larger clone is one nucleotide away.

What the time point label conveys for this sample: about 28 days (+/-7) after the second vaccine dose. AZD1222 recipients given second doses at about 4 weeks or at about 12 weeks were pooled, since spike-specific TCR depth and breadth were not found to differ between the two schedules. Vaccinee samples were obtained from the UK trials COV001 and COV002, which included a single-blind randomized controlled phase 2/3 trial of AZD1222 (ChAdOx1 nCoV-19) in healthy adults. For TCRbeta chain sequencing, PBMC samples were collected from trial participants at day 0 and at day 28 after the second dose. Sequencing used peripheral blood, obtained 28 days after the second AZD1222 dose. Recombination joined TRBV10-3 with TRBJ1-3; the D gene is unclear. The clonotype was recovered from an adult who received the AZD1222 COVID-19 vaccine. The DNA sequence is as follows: TGTGCCATCAGTACTACACTTGGTGGTGGAAACACCATATATTTT. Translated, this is CAISTTLGGGNTIYF.